The 5 T cell receptor beta chains below come from one sample, sequenced in a study of T cells in Graves' hyperthyroidism and ophthalmopathy. The TCR beta CDR3 regions underwent amplification using RNA transcripts as the source. The HTBI primer set drove a first-round RT-PCR of the TCR CDR3. TCRdb ran MiXCR on the multiplex PCR reads and lists one entry per CDR3 protein. The sample carries roughly 570,000 distinct CDR3 sequences, approximately 15% recorded once. Sequenced: blood. The source is a woman between 25 and 40 years old with Graves' hyperthyroidism.

This clonotype came up many times. J is TRBJ2-6 and V is TRBV7-2, with D possibly being TRBD1 (6 bases). Germline-derived CDR1 and CDR2 are SGHTA and FQGNSA. With 2 bases removed from V and 1 base from J, the gap between germline ends came to 18 bases. CDR3 length: 19 residues. The CDR3 nucleotides are TGTGCCAGCAGCTTACGGGGCACAGGGATGGGTTCTGGGGCCAACGTCCTGACTTTC. Translation gives CASSLRGTGMGSGANVLTF.

This clonotype occurred a few times. The junction shows a germline mismatch at one end, possibly a read error. V and J are TRBV11-2 and TRBJ1-2; D call uncertain. Looked up from germline, CDR1 is SGHAT and CDR2 is FQNNGV. The CDR3 sequence is 12 residues long. CDR3 sequence reads: CAGSRRMDGYTF. CDR3 nucleotide sequence: TGTGCCGGCAGCCGACGAATGGATGGCTACACCTTC.

In its sample, this clonotype was seen a few times. This sequence joins TRBV15 and TRBJ2-7, with TRBD2 identical over 7 bases. The CDR3 loop spans 15 amino acids. V was pared by 0 bases and J by 5 bases, with 7 bases of the junction left unmatched. Germline V lookup: CDR1 LNHNV, CDR2 YYDKDF (reference sequence). This CDR3 is CATSREGEGQNEQYF. The CDR3 nucleotides are TGTGCCACCAGCAGAGAGGGGGAGGGGCAGAACGAGCAGTACTTC.

The rearrangement links TRBV27 to TRBJ2-1; TRBD2 agrees at 11 bases. Germline V lookup: CDR1 MNHEY, CDR2 SMNVEV (reference sequence). V trimming: 4 bases; J trimming: 1 base; junction bases outside the gene matches: 6. CDR3 size: 17 residues. The CDR3 is CASSSTSGSMSYNEQFF. The CDR3 coding sequence is TGTGCCAGCAGTTCAACTAGCGGGAGTATGTCCTACAATGAGCAGTTCTTC.

The V and J genes are TRBV5-1 and TRBJ1-3; no firm D call. The ends were cut back, 0 bases at V and 0 bases at J, with 10 bases in the middle. CDR1 and CDR2 (germline): SGHRS, YFSETQ. The CDR3 sequence is 16 residues long. CDR3 sequence reads: CASSLGPPSSGNTIYF. CDR3 DNA sequence: TGCGCCAGCAGCTTGGGCCCGCCGAGCTCTGGAAACACCATATATTTT.